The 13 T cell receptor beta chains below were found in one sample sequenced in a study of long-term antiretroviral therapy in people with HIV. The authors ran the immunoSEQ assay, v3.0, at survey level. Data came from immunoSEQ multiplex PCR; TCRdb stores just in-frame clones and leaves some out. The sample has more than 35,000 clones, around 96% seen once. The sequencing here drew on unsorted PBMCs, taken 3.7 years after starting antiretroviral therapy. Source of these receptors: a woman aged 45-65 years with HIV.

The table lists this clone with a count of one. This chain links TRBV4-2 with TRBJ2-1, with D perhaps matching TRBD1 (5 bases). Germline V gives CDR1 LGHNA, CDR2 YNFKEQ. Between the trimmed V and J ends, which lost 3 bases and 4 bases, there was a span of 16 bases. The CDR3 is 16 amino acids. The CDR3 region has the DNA TGTGCCAGCAGCCAGGATCTCGACAGCTCGTACAATGAGCAGTTCTTC. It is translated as CASSQDLDSSYNEQFF.

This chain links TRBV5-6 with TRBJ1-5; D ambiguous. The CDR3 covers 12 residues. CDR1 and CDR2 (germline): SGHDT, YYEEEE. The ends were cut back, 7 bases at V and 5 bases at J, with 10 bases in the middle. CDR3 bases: TGTGCCAGCCCCCTTTTGCATCAGCCCCAGCATTTT. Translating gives CASPLLHQPQHF.

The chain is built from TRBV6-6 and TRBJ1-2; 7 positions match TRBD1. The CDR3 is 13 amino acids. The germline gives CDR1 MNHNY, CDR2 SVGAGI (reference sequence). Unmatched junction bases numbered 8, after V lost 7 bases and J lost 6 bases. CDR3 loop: CASNGQVPNGYTF. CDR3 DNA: TGTGCCAGCAACGGACAGGTCCCCAATGGCTACACCTTC.

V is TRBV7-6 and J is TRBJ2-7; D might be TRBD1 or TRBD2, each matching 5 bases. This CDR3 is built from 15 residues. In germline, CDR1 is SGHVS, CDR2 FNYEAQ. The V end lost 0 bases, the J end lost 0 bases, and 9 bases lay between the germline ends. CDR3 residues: CASSLADGTSYEQYF. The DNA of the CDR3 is TGTGCCAGCAGCTTAGCGGACGGGACCTCCTACGAGCAGTACTTC.

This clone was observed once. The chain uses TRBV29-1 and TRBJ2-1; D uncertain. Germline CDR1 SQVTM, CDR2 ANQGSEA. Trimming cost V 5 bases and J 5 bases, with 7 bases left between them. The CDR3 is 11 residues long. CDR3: CSVRRHNEQFF. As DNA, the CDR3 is TGCAGCGTTAGAAGGCACAATGAGCAGTTCTTC.

The CDR3 region has the DNA TGTGCCAGCAGCGTAGACGAGCGGGGTCGCCTTTACTTC. It translates to CASSVDERGRLYF. V usage is TRBV9 and J usage is TRBJ2-4, with 7 bases fitting TRBD2. The CDR3 has 13 residues. Germline V gene lookup returns CDR1 SGDLS and CDR2 YYNGEE. V gave up 0 bases and J gave up 16 bases; unmatched junction bases: 10.

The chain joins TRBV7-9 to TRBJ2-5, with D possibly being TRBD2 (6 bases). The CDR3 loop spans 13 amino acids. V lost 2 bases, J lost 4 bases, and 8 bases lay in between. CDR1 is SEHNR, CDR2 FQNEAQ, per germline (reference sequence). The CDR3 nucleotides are TGTGCCAGCAGCTTACTAGCGCGAGAGACCCAGTACTTC. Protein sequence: CASSLLARETQYF.

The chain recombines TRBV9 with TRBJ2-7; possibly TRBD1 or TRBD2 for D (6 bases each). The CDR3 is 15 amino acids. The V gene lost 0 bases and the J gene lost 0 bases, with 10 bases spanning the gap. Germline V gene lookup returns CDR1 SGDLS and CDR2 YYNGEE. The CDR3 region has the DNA TGTGCCAGCAGCGTAGGAGGGGGGACCTCCTACGAGCAGTACTTC. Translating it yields CASSVGGGTSYEQYF.

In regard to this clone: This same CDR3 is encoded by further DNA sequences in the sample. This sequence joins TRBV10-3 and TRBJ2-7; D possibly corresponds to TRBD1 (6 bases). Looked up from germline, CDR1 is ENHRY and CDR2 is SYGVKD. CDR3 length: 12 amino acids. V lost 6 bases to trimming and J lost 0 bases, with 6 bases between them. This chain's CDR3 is CAIRDSSYEQYF. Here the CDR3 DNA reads TGTGCCATCAGGGACAGCTCCTACGAGCAGTACTTC.

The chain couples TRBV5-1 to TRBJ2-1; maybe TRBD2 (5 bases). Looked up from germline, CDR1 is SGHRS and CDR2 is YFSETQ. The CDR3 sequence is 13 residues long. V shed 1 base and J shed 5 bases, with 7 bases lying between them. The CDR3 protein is CASSLNGNNEQFF. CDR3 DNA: TGCGCCAGCAGCTTGAACGGGAACAATGAGCAGTTCTTC.

In DNA form, the CDR3 reads TGTGCCTGGAGTCCAGGGACAGGGGGAGTCTATGGCTACACCTTC. Its translation is CAWSPGTGGVYGYTF. This chain links TRBV30 with TRBJ1-2; TRBD1 aligns across 11 bases. Germline values: CDR1 GTSNPN, CDR2 SVGIG (reference sequence). J lost 4 bases, V lost 2 bases, and 6 bases had no gene match. The CDR3 covers 15 residues.

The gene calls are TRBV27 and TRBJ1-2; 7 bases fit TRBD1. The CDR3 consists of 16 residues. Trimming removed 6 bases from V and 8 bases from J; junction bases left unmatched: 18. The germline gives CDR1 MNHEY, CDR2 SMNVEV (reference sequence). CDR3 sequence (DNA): TGTGCCAGCAGGCCCGAGGGGGCGCTAGGTTCGGTAGGCTACACCTTC. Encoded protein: CASRPEGALGSVGYTF.

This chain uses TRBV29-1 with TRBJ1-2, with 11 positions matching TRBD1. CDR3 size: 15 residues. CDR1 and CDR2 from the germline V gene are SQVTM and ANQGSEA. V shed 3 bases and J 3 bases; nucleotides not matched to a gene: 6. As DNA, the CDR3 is TGCAGCGTTGACCCGGGACAGGGGGGGTACTATGGCTACACCTTC. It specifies CSVDPGQGGYYGYTF.